This T cell receptor (beta chain) was found in a study of blood T cell repertoires in COVID-19. Study at large: Specimens from acute and convalescent COVID-19 originated in the United States, Italy and Spain.

In the authors' workflow: For nucleated cells, counts were estimated from reference gene primer amplification. Produced via immunoSEQ multiplex PCR; TCRdb's table is partial and in-frame only. V, J and clone size reflect that table, while D and trimming were determined from the DNA. The table has about 130,000 clones, 60% to 85% seen once. Germline CDR1 reads SGHDT; CDR2 reads YYEEEE. The V end lost 4 bases, the J end lost 9 bases, and 19 bases lay between the germline ends. The CDR3 is 14 amino acids. V is TRBV5-6 and J is TRBJ2-5; D remains unclear. The TCR sequence derives from a man of 80 years or more with acute or convalescent COVID-19. Sequencing was performed on peripheral blood. The CDR3 loop is CASSLPTNFRAQYF. The CDR3 DNA is TGTGCCAGCAGCCTTCCTACGAACTTCCGGGCCCAGTACTTC.